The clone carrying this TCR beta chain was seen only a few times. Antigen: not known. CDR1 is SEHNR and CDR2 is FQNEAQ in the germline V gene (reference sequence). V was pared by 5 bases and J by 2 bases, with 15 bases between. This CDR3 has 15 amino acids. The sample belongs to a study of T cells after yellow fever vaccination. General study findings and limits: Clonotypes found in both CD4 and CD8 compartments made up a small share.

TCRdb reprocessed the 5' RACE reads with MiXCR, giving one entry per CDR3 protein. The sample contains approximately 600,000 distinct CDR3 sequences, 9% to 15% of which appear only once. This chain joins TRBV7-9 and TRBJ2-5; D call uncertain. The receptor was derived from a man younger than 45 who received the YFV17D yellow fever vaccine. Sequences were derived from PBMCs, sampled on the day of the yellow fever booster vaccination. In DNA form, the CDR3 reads TGTGCCAGCAGCCGGACGGAGAGGCGGCAAGAGACCCAGTACTTC. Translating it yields CASSRTERRQETQYF.